These 20 T cell receptor beta chains share one sample of origin, sequenced in a study of blood T cell repertoires in COVID-19. The data were produced by immunoSEQ multiplex PCR, yet TCRdb's version contains in-frame clones alone and is incomplete. This table has tens of thousands of clones, roughly 90% appearing once. Sequencing input: peripheral blood. Every receptor here comes from a man aged 35 to 55 with COVID-19, enrolled during active disease.

This chain links TRBV30 with TRBJ2-3, with D possibly being TRBD2 (6 bases). The CDR3 contains 13 residues. V gave up 2 bases and J gave up 1 base, with 7 bases separating them. Germline values: CDR1 GTSNPN, CDR2 SVGIG (reference sequence). In nucleotides, the CDR3 is TGTGCCTGGAGTCAGCGGGGCACAGATACGCAGTATTTT. As protein: CAWSQRGTDTQYF.

J is TRBJ1-2 and V is TRBV4-1; the D gene is possibly TRBD1 (5 bases). V dropped 4 bases and J dropped 2 bases, with 14 bases sitting between them. The CDR3 loop spans 15 amino acids. Germline-derived CDR1 and CDR2 are MGHRA and YSYEKL. In DNA, the CDR3 is TGCGCCAGCAGCCGAAGAGTACAGGCCAACTATGGCTACACCTTC. Its protein is CASSRRVQANYGYTF.

This chain joins TRBV28 and TRBJ1-6, with TRBD1 matching 9 bases. V gave up 6 bases and J gave up 8 bases; unmatched junction bases: 8. The CDR3 is made up of 15 amino acids. CDR1 is MDHEN, CDR2 SYDVKM, per germline. The CDR3 reads CASSQGQGDHSPLHF. The CDR3 DNA is TGTGCCAGCAGCCAGGGACAGGGCGATCATTCACCCCTCCACTTT.

The V call is TRBV7-9, the J call TRBJ1-4; 8 bases are shared with TRBD1. This CDR3 has 16 residues. With 1 base clipped from V and 5 bases from J, the junction kept 6 bases outside the gene matches. Germline values: CDR1 SEHNR, CDR2 FQNEAQ (reference sequence). For the CDR3, the DNA is TGTGCCAGCAGCTTAGTCTTTCAGGGGGCAAATGAAAAACTGTTTTTT. It codes for CASSLVFQGANEKLFF.

V gene TRBV3-1 (or the pseudogene TRBV3-2) combines with J gene TRBJ1-2; D possibly corresponds to TRBD1 (5 bases). The ends were cut back, 0 bases at V and 5 bases at J, with 7 bases in the middle. The CDR3 has 13 amino acids. Germline CDR1 LGHDT, CDR2 YNNKEL (reference sequence). CDR3: CASSQEGHYGYTF. CDR3 nucleotides: TGTGCCAGCAGCCAAGAAGGACATTATGGCTACACCTTC.

A few counts support this clone. This chain links TRBV16 with TRBJ1-1; 7 bases agree with TRBD1. Germline V gene data show CDR1 as KGHSY and CDR2 as FQNENV. V gave up 7 bases and J gave up 2 bases; unmatched junction bases: 13. CDR3 size: 16 residues. CDR3 sequence: CASTESGTATNTEAFF. The CDR3 DNA reads TGTGCCAGCACCGAATCCGGGACAGCAACTAACACTGAAGCTTTCTTT.

The chain combines TRBV11-2 with TRBJ2-2, with 7 bases identical to TRBD2. The CDR3 runs to 16 residues. Trimming at V came to 10 bases and at J to 1 base, leaving 12 bases not matched to a gene. Germline lookup yields CDR1 SGHAT and CDR2 FQNNGV. The CDR3 DNA reads as TGTGCCACCAAAAACTGGGGGGGACTGAACACCGGGGAGCTGTTTTTT. Residues: CATKNWGGLNTGELFF.

The chain links TRBV27 to TRBJ1-5, with D perhaps TRBD1 (5 bases). This CDR3 spans 13 amino acids. Trimming removed 3 bases from V and 6 bases from J, with 9 bases in between. Germline V CDR1 and CDR2: MNHEY, SMNVEV (reference sequence). The CDR3 DNA is TGTGCCAGCAGTTTTCAGGGTGCTCAGCCCCAGCATTTT. Translated: CASSFQGAQPQHF.

This chain links TRBV30 with TRBJ1-3; D unclear. This CDR3 is built from 10 residues. V gave up 5 bases and J gave up 8 bases, with 7 bases separating them. In germline, CDR1 is GTSNPN, CDR2 SVGIG (reference sequence). In nucleotides, the CDR3 is TGTGCCTGGGCACGGGACACCATATATTTT. This gives the protein CAWARDTIYF.

This chain joins TRBV6-5 and TRBJ1-5; 9 nucleotides agree with TRBD1. CDR3 length equals 14 residues. Germline CDR1 MNHEY, CDR2 SVGAGI. V trimming: 6 bases; J trimming: 7 bases; junction bases outside the gene matches: 7. The CDR3: CASSSGQGDQPQHF. The CDR3 nucleotides read TGTGCCAGCAGCTCGGGACAGGGTGACCAGCCCCAGCATTTT.

The chain is built from TRBV28 and TRBJ1-1; D remains ambiguous. Germline V gives CDR1 MDHEN, CDR2 SYDVKM. CDR3 length: 14 amino acids. Between the trimmed V and J ends, which lost 3 bases and 7 bases, there was a span of 15 bases. DNA for the CDR3: TGTGCCAGCAGTTTCAGTGGGTATGAGGGTGAAGCTTTCTTT. The encoded protein is CASSFSGYEGEAFF.

CDR3 in amino acids: CASSVTRLAGGVLYNEQFF. As DNA, the CDR3 is TGTGCCAGCAGCGTTACGAGGCTAGCGGGGGGAGTTTTGTACAATGAGCAGTTCTTC. This chain links TRBV13 with TRBJ2-1, with TRBD2 matching 11 bases. The CDR3 loop spans 19 amino acids. Germline V gene lookup returns CDR1 PRHDT and CDR2 FYEKMQ (reference sequence). J gave up 4 bases and V 5 bases, and 16 bases lay outside the gene matches.

The V call is TRBV6-5, the J call TRBJ1-6; D is perhaps TRBD1 (6 bases). The CDR3 has 14 amino acids. The V end lost 4 bases, the J end lost 6 bases, and 10 bases lay between the germline ends. CDR1 and CDR2 from the germline V gene are MNHEY and SVGAGI. The CDR3, as DNA: TGTGCCAGCAGTTCCCGGGACATTAATTCACCCCTCCACTTT. Amino acid sequence: CASSSRDINSPLHF.

The genes are TRBV20-1 and TRBJ1-4; D not certain. The CDR3 length is 11 residues. The V and J ends lost 5 bases and 7 bases respectively, with 8 bases between them. Germline assignment: CDR1 DFQATT and CDR2 SNEGSKA (reference sequence). CDR3 in DNA: TGCAGTGCTTACCTAGGTGAAAAACTGTTTTTT. Amino acid sequence: CSAYLGEKLFF.

The chain couples TRBV10-3 to TRBJ2-3; TRBD2 is a possible D gene (6 bases). In germline, CDR1 is ENHRY, CDR2 SYGVKD. The CDR3 totals 12 residues. Trimming shortened V by 4 bases and J by 4 bases, and 6 bases separated the two germline ends. The DNA of the CDR3 is TGTGCCATCAGTGGGGGGGCAGATACGCAGTATTTT. It is translated as CAISGGADTQYF.

Concerning this clone: Other DNA sequences in this sample translate to the same CDR3. This CDR3 is CAWSTGYEQYF. CDR3 sequence (DNA): TGTGCCTGGAGTACAGGCTACGAGCAGTACTTC. The chain carries TRBV30 and TRBJ2-7; a weak D match, TRBD1 (5 bases). CDR1 is GTSNPN, CDR2 SVGIG, per germline (reference sequence). V was cut by 2 bases and J by 3 bases, with 5 bases left in between. The CDR3 sequence is 11 residues long. Combining the CDR3 with reference TRBV30 and TRBJ2-7 gives the whole variable domain SQTIHQWPATLVQPVGSPLSLECTVEGTSNPNLYWYRQAAGRGLQLLFYSVGIGQISSEVPQNLSASRPQDRQFILSSKKLLLSDSGFYLCAWSTGYEQYFGPGTRLTVT.

The rearrangement joins TRBV6-1 to TRBJ1-3; D is ambiguous. The CDR3 contains 13 residues. Trimming shortened V by 3 bases and J by 1 base, and 4 bases separated the two germline ends. Germline values: CDR1 MNHNS, CDR2 SASEGT. CDR3 sequence: CASSERSGNTIYF. In DNA, the CDR3 is TGTGCCAGCAGTGAGCGGTCTGGAAACACCATATATTTT.

The chain recombines TRBV9 with TRBJ2-7; no clear D. V was trimmed by 3 bases and J by 3 bases, leaving 7 bases between them. This CDR3 has 12 residues. Germline V lookup: CDR1 SGDLS, CDR2 YYNGEE. CDR3 in DNA: TGTGCCAGCAGCGGCGACAACTACGAGCAGTACTTC. It specifies CASSGDNYEQYF.

The chain uses TRBV19 and TRBJ1-1; D perhaps matches TRBD1 (5 bases). The CDR3 is 17 amino acids. The germline V gene has CDR1 LNHDA and CDR2 SQIVND (reference sequence). The V gene lost 1 base and the J gene lost 0 bases, with 15 bases spanning the gap. The CDR3 bases are TGTGCCAGTAGTATAGGCCCTGGGGGGGATATGAACACTGAAGCTTTCTTT. Translated: CASSIGPGGDMNTEAFF.

The chain combines TRBV18 with TRBJ1-2, with D possibly TRBD1 on 6 matching bases. The CDR3 spans 15 residues. V was trimmed by 5 bases and J by 7 bases, leaving 20 bases between them. Germline V CDR1 and CDR2: KGHSH, LQKENI. The CDR3 DNA is TGTGCCAGCTCATCCGAGGGGGGGGATTCTGCTGGCTACACCTTC. Translating it yields CASSSEGGDSAGYTF.